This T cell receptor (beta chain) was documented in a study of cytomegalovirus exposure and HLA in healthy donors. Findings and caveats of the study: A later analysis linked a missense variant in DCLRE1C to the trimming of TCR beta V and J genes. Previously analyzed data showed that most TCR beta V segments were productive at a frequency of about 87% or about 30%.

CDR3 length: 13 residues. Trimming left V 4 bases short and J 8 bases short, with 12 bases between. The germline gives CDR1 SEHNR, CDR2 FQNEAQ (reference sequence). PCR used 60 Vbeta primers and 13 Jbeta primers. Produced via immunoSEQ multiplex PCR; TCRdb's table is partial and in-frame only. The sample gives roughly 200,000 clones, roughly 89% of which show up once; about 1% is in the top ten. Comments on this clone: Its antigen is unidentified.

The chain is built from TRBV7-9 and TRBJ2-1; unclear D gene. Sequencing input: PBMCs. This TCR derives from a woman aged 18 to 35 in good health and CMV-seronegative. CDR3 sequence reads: CASSSPGSYEQFF. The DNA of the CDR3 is TGTGCCAGCAGCTCACCCGGGTCCTATGAGCAGTTCTTC.